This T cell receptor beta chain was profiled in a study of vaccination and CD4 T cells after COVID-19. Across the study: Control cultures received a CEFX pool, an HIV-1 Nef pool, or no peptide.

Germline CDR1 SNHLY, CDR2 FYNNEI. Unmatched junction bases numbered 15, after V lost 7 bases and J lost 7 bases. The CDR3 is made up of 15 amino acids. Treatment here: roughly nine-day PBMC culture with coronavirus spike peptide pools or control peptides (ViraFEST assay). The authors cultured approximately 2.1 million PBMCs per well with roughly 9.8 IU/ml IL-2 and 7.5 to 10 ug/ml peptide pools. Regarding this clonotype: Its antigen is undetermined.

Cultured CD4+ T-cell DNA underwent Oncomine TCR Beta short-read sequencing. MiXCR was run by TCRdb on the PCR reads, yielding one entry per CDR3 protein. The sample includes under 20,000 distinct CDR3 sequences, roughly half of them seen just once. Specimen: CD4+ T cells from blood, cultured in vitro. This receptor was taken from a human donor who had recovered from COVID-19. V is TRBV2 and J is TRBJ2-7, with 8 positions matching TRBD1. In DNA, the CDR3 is TGTGCCAGCAAGGGGACAGGCGACGCCCTTGGAGAGCAGTACTTC. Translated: CASKGTGDALGEQYF.